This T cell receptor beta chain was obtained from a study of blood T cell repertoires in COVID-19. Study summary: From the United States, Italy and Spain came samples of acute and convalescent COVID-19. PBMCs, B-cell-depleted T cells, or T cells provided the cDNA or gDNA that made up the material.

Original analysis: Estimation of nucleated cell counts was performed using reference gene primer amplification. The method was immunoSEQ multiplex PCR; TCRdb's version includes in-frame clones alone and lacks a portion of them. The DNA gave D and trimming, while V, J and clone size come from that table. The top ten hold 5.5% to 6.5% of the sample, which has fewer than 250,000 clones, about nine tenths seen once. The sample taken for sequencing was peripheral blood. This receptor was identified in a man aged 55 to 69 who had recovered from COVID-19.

DNA for the CDR3: TGTGCCAGCAGCCTTGTAACTAGCGGGAGGAACTACGAGCAGTACTTC. Translating it yields CASSLVTSGRNYEQYF. The gene calls are TRBV7-2 and TRBJ2-7; TRBD2 matches 12 bases. Per the germline V gene, CDR1 is SGHTA and CDR2 is FQGNSA. V trimming: 5 bases; J trimming: 3 bases; junction bases outside the gene matches: 8. The CDR3 is 16 amino acids.